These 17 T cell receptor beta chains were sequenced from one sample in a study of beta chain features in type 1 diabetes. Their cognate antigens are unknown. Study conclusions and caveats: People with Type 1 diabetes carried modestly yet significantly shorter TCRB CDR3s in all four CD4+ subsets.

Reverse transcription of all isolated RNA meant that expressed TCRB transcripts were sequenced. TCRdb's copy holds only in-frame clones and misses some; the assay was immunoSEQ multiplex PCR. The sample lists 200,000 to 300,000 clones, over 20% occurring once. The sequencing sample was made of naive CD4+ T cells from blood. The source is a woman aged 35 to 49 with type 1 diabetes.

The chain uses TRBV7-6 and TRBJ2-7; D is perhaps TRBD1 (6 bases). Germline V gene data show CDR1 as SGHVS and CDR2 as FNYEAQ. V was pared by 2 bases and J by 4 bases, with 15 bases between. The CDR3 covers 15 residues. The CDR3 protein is CASSLNRPQGYEQYF. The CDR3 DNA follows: TGTGCCAGCAGCTTAAATCGGCCGCAGGGGTACGAGCAGTACTTC.

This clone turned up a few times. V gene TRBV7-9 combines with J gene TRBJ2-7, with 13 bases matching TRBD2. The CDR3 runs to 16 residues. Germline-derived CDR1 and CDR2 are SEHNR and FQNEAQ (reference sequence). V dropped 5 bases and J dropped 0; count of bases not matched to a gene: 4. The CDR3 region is CASSPGLAGSSYEQYF. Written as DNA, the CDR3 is TGTGCCAGCAGCCCGGGACTAGCGGGGAGCTCCTACGAGCAGTACTTC.

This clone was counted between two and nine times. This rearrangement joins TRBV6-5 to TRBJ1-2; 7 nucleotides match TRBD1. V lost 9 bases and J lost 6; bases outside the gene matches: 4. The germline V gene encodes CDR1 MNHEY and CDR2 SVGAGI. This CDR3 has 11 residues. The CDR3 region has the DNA TGTGCCAGTCAAACAGGGGATGGCTACACCTTC. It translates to CASQTGDGYTF.

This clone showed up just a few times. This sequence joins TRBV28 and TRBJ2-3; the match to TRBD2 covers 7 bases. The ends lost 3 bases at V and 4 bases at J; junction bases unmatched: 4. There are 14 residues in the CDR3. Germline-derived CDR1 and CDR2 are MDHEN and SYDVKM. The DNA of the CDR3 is TGTGCCAGCAGTTTCAGTGGGAGGGCAGATACGCAGTATTTT. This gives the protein CASSFSGRADTQYF.

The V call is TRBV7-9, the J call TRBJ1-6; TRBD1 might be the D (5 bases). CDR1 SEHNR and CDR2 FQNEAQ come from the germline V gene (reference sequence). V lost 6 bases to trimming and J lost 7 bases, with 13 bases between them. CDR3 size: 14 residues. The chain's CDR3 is CASRTAPVNSPLHF. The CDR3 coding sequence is TGTGCCAGCAGGACAGCCCCTGTGAATTCACCCCTCCACTTT.

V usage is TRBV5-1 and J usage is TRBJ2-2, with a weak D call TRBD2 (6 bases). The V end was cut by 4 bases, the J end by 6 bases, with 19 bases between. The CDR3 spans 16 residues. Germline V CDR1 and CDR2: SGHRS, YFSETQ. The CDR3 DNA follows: TGCGCCAGCAGCCAACCCGGGGGATCTGATGCCGGGGAGCTGTTTTTT. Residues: CASSQPGGSDAGELFF.

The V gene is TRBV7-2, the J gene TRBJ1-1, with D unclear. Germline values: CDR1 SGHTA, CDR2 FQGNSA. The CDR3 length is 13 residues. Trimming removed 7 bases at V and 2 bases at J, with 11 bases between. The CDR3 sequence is CASNQDLNTEAFF. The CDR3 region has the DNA TGTGCCAGCAACCAGGATCTCAACACTGAAGCTTTCTTT.

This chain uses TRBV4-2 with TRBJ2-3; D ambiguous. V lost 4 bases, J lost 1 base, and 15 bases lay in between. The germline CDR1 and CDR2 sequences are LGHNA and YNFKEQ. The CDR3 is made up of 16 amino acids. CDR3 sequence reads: CASSPLLAERTDTQYF. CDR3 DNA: TGTGCCAGCAGCCCGCTACTTGCGGAACGCACAGATACGCAGTATTTT.

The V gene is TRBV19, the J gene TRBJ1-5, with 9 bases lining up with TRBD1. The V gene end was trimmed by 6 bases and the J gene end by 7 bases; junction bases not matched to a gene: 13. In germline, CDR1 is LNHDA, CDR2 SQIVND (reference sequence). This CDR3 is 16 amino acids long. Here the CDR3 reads CASSTGTGIDEQPQHF. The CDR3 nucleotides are TGTGCCAGTAGCACCGGGACAGGGATTGATGAACAGCCCCAGCATTTT. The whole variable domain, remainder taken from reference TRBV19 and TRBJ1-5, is DGGITQSPKYLFRKEGQNVTLSCEQNLNHDAMYWYRQDPGQGLRLIYYSQIVNDFQKGDIAEGYSVSREKKESFPLTVTSAQKNPTAFYLCASSTGTGIDEQPQHFGDGTRLSIL.

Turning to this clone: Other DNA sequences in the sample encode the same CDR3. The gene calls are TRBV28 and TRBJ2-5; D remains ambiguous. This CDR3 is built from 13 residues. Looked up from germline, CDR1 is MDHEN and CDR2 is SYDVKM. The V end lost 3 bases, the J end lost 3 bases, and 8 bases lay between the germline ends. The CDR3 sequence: CASSFGGEETQYF. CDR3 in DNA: TGTGCCAGCAGTTTCGGCGGAGAAGAGACCCAGTACTTC.

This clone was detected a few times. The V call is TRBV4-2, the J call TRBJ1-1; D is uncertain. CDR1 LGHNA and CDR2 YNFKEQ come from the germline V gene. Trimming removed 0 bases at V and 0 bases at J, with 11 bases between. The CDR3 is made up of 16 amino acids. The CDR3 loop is CASSQDEQYMNTEAFF. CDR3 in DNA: TGTGCCAGCAGCCAAGATGAACAGTACATGAACACTGAAGCTTTCTTT.

CDR3 residues: CASSDPGGFETQYF. CDR3 DNA: TGTGCCAGCAGCGATCCGGGGGGGTTCGAGACCCAGTACTTC. The chain links TRBV6-5 to TRBJ2-5; 8 nucleotides match TRBD2. The CDR3 is 14 residues long. CDR1 is MNHEY, CDR2 SVGAGI, per germline. J lost 5 bases, V lost 6 bases, and 8 bases had no gene match.

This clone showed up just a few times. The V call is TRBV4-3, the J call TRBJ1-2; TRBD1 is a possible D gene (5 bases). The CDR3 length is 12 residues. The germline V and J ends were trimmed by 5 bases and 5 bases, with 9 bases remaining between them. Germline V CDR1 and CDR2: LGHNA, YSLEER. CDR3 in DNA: TGCGCCAGCAGCTTTCAGGGTTATGGCTACACCTTC. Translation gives CASSFQGYGYTF.

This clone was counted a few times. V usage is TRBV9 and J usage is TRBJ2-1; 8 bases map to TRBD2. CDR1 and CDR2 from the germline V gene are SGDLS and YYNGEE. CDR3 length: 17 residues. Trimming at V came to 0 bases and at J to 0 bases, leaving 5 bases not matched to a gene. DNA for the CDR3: TGTGCCAGCAGCGTAGCTGGGGGGACTAGCTCCTACAATGAGCAGTTCTTC. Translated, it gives CASSVAGGTSSYNEQFF.

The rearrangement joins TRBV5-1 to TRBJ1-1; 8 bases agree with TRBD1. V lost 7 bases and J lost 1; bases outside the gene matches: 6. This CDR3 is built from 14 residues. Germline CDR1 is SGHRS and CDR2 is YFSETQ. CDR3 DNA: TGCGCCAGCCTCCTAGGGACAGGGAACACTGAAGCTTTCTTT. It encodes CASLLGTGNTEAFF.

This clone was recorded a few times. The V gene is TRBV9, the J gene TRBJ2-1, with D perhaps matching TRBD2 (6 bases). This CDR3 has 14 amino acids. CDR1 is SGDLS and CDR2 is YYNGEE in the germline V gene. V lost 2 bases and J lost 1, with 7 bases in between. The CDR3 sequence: CASSVGGSYNEQFF. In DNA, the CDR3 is TGTGCCAGCAGCGTCGGGGGTTCCTACAATGAGCAGTTCTTC.

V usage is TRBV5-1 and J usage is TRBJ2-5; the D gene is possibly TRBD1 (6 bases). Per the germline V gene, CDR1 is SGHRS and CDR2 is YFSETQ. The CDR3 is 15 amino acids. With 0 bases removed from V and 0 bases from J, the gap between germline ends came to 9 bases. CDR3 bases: TGCGCCAGCAGCTTGGGGGACAACTACCAAGAGACCCAGTACTTC. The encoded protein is CASSLGDNYQETQYF.